The source of this T cell receptor beta chain is a study of T cells after yellow fever vaccination (dated by TCRdb to 2018 to 2020). Background on the whole study: The SMART-Seq v4 Ultra Low Input RNA kit was used to prepare libraries from fractions with low cell numbers. To follow T-cell clones before and after primary and booster YFV17D yellow fever vaccination, bulk TCR alpha and beta repertoires were sequenced over time. The cohort comprised two healthy male donors, one aged 18 to 30 and one aged 30 to 40 years. Blood samples were taken at several timepoints before and after primary and secondary immunization, and bulk PBMC replicates and cell subsets were isolated. What the research found in general, with its limitations: Because only two donors were included in the study, the extent to which the findings can be generalized is limited. Most clones expanded after primary vaccination (about 95% of CD4 and approximately 86% of CD8) were re-detected after the booster, suggesting that broad memory maintenance occurred. A small fraction of clonotypes showed up in both the CD4 and CD8 compartments, probably as a result of convergent recombination. Compared with the primary T-cell response, the secondary T-cell response was weaker but faster, peaking on day 5 rather than day 15. Computational filtering was required because FACS-sorted repertoires could contain abundant contaminating clonotypes from the bulk population.

TCR cDNA was synthesized by 5'RACE template switching, through which a universal primer site and unique molecular identifiers were introduced. Priming of cDNA synthesis was performed from both the TCR alpha and TCR beta constant segments. Libraries were amplified in two PCR steps, with sample barcodes and sequencing adapters added in the second step. Sequencing of libraries was done on Illumina HiSeq 2500 (2x100 bp) or NovaSeq (2x150 bp). Under the source paper's analysis protocol: MIGEC handled demultiplexing of reads and collapsing into UMI consensus sequences, while MiXCR performed V(D)J alignment. Vaccine-responding clonotypes were identified with edgeR using replicate PBMC samples, with FDR below 0.01 and a log2 fold change above 5 up to day 15 being required. Each bulk clonotype was labeled CD4 or CD8 based on which sequenced repertoire, CD4 or CD8, contained the clonotype at higher abundance. Clones were called with MiXCR by TCRdb after fastp trimmed the public reads at Q25, and only in-frame beta chains were retained. Every CDR3 protein is listed once, alongside the most common genes and DNA of its rows. The V and J calls were not made by the authors but by TCRdb's processing. In this sample the table shows about 130,000 distinct CDR3 sequences, more than 6% of which occur a single time. The top ten clones comprise roughly 2.6% of the sample.

Interpreted using the paper, the treatment or condition label stands for: live attenuated yellow fever vaccine strain. PBMCs were isolated from peripheral blood using a standard Ficoll-Paque protocol. CD4 and CD8 T-cell fractions were isolated with Dynabeads CD4 and CD8 positive selection kits. RNA was extracted with TriZol from bulk PBMCs, CD4 and CD8 fractions, and dextramer-positive and dextramer-negative fractions. As for this clonotype: Its antigen specificity is not known. Base qualities are not at hand, and no much larger clone is one base apart.

Cut back by 3 bases and 4 bases, the V and J ends lie 8 bases apart. Its CDR3 holds 13 amino acids, cysteine through phenylalanine. Of the read, only the CDR3 DNA is kept; its 39 bases are in frame from base 1. For CDR1 and CDR2, the germline V gene lists SGHNT and YENEEA. This chain joins TRBV11-3 to TRBJ2-3; the D gene cannot be named for sure. This clonotype was sampled from a man between 18 and 29 years old who received the YFV17D yellow fever vaccine. Sequencing was performed on CD4+ T cells sorted from PBMCs, taken 10 to 11 days after the first yellow fever vaccination. The nucleotide sequence is TGTGCCAGCAGCTTTATAGGTGCAGATACGCAGTATTTT. This is translated as CASSFIGADTQYF. The full variable domain, completed from the reference TRBV11-3 and TRBJ2-3 proteins outside the CDR3, reads EAGVVQSPRYKIIEKKQPVAFWCNPISGHNTLYWYLQNLGQGPELLIRYENEEAVDDSQLPKDRFSAERLKGVDSTLKIQPAELGDSAVYLCASSFIGADTQYFGPGTRLTVL.